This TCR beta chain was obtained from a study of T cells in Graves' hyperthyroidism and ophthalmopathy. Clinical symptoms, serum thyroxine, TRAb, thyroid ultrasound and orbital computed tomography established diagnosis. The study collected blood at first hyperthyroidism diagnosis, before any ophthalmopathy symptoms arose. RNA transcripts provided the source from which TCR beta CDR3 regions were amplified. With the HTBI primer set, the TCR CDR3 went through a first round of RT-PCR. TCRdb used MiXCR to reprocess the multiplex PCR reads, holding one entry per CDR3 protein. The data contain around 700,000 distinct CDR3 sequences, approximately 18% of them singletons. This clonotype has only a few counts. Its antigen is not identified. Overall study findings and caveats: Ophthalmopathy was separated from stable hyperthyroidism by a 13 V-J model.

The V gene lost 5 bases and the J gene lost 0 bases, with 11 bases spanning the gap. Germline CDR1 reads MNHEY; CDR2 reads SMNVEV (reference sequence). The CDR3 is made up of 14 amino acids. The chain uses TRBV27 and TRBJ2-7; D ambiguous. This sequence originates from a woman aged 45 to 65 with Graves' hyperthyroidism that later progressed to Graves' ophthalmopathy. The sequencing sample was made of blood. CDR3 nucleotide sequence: TGTGCCAGCAGTCTTCGCAGTAGCTCCTACGAGCAGTACTTC. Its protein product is CASSLRSSSYEQYF.